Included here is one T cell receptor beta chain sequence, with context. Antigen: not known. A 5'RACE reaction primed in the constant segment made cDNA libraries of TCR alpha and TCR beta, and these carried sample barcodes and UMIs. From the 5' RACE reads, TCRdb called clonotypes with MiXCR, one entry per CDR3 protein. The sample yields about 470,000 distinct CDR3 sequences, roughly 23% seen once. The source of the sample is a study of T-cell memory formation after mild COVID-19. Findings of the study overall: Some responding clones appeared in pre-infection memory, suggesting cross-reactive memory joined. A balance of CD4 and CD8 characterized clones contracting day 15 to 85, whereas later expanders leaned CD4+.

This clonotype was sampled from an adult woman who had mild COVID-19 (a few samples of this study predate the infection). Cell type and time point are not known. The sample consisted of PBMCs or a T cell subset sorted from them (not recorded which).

CDR3 nucleotide sequence: TGTGCCAGCAGACTTGTTATCAGGAGGAACACTGAAGCTTTCTTT. This gives the protein CASRLVIRRNTEAFF. V gene TRBV7-2 combines with J gene TRBJ1-1; no reliable D call. This CDR3 has 15 amino acids. The V end lost 6 bases, the J end lost 1 base, and 15 bases lay between the germline ends. Germline CDR1 SGHTA, CDR2 FQGNSA. Full variable domain (missing parts from reference TRBV7-2 and TRBJ1-1): GAGVSQSPSNKVTEKGKDVELRCDPISGHTALYWYRQSLGQGLEFLIYFQGNSAPDKSGLPSDRFSAERTGGSVSTLTIQRTQQEDSAVYLCASRLVIRRNTEAFFGQGTRLTVV.